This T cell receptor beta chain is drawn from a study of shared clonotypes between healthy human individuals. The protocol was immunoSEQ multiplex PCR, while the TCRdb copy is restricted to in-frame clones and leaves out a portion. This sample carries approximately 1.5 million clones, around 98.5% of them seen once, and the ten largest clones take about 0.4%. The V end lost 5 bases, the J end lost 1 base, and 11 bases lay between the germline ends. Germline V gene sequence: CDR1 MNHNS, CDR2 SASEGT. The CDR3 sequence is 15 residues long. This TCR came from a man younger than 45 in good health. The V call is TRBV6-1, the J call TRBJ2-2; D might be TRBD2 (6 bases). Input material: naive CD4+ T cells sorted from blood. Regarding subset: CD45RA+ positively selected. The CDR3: CASSWGGRNTGELFF. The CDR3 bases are TGTGCCAGCAGTTGGGGAGGCAGGAACACCGGGGAGCTGTTTTTT.